This T cell receptor (beta chain) was obtained from a study of technical replicates of blood from a handful of donors. This CDR3 has 15 residues. Trimming left V 5 bases short and J 1 base short, with 15 bases between. Germline lookup yields CDR1 SGHRS and CDR2 YFSETQ. The repertoire was sequenced with immunoSEQ multiplex PCR; TCRdb's copy has only in-frame clones and lacks some. The sample yields 60,000 to 80,000 clones, about 87% seen once. Input material: PBMCs. The receptor was derived from a human donor in good health. Some clones in this sample may be carry-over from other donors' samples. The gene calls are TRBV5-1 and TRBJ1-1; TRBD1 is a possible D gene (5 bases). Here the CDR3 reads CASRRVGRGNTEAFF. DNA for the CDR3: TGCGCCAGCAGGCGCGTAGGGAGGGGGAACACTGAAGCTTTCTTT.